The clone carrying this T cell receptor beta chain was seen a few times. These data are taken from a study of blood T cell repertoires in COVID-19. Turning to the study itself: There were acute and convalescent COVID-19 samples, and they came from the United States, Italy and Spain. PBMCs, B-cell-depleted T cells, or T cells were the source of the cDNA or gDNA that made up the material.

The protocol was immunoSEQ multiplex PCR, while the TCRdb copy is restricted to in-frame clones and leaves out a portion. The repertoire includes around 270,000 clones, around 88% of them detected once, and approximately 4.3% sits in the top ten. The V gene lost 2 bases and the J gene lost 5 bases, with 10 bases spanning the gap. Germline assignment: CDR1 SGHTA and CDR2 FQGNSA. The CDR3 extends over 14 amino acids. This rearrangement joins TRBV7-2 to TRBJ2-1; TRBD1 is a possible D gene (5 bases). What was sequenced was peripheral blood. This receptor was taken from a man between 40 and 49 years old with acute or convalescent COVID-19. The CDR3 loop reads CASSLQGWDNEQFF. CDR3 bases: TGTGCCAGCAGCTTACAGGGTTGGGACAATGAGCAGTTCTTC.